This T cell receptor beta chain was recorded in a study of T cell responses to AZD1222 COVID-19 vaccine. Sequencing used immunoSEQ multiplex PCR; TCRdb keeps in-frame clones, though not all of them. The top ten hold about 5% of the sample, which has more than 80,000 clones, around 90% seen once. V gave up 6 bases and J gave up 2 bases; unmatched junction bases: 9. Germline values: CDR1 MNHEY, CDR2 SVGAGI. The CDR3 sequence is 15 residues long. The sample here was peripheral blood, taken on day 0 of AZD1222 vaccination. The sequence was obtained from an adult in good health. The chain combines TRBV6-5 with TRBJ2-7; the match to TRBD1 covers 8 bases. In DNA, the CDR3 is TGTGCCAGCAGCCGTACGACAGGGGAACCCTACGAGCAGTACTTC. Amino acids: CASSRTTGEPYEQYF.